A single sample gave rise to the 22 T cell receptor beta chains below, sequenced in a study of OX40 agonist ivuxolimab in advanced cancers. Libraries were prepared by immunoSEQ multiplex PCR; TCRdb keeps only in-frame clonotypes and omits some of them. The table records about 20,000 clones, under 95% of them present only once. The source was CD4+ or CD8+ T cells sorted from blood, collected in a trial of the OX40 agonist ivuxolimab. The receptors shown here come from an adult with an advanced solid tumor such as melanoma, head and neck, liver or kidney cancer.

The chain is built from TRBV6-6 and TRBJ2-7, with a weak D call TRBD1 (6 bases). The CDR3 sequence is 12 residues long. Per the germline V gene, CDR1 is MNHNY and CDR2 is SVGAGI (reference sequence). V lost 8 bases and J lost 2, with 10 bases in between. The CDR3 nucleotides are TGTGCCAGCGGTGGGGGCCCCTACGAGCAGTACTTC. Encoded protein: CASGGGPYEQYF.

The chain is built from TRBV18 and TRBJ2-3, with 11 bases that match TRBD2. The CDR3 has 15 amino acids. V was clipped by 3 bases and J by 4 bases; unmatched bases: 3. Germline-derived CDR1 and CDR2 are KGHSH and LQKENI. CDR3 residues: CASSPVSGGADTQYF. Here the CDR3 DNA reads TGTGCCAGCTCACCGGTTAGCGGGGGGGCAGATACGCAGTATTTT.

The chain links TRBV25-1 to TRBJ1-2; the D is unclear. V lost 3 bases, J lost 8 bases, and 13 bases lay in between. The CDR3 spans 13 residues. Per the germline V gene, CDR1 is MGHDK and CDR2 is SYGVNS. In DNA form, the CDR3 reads TGTGCCAGCAGTGAGGCCGTCCATGGGGGCTACACCTTC. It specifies CASSEAVHGGYTF.

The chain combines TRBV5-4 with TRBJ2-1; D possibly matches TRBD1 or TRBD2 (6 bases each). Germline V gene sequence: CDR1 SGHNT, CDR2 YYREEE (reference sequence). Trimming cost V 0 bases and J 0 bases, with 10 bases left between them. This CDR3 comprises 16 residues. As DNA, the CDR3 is TGTGCCAGCAGCTTGGCCCGGGGGCCCTCCTACAATGAGCAGTTCTTC. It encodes CASSLARGPSYNEQFF.

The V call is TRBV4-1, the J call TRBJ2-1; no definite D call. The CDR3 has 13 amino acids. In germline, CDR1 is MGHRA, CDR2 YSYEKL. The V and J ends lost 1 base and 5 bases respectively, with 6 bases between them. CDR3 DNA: TGCGCCAGCAGCCAAGCCAGAGACAATGAGCAGTTCTTC. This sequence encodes CASSQARDNEQFF.

In DNA form, the CDR3 reads TGTGCCAGCAGCTTAGGAACAGGGGGTTCTGACGAGCAGTACTTC. Translated, it gives CASSLGTGGSDEQYF. J is TRBJ2-7 and V is TRBV7-6, with TRBD1 matching over 8 bases. The CDR3 has 15 amino acids. CDR1 SGHVS and CDR2 FNYEAQ come from the germline V gene. Germline trimming cut 1 base from V and 5 bases from J; bases unmatched to any gene: 7.

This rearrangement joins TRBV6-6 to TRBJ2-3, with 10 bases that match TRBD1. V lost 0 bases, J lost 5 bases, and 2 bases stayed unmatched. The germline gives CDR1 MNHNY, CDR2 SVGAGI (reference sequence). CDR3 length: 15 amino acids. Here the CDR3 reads CASSYSGTGVDTQYF. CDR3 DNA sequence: TGTGCCAGCAGTTACTCGGGGACAGGGGTAGATACGCAGTATTTT.

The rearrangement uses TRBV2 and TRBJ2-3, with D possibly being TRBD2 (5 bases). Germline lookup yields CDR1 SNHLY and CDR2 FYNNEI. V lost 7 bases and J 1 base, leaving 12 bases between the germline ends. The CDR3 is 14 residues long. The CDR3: CASTAGTGTDTQYF. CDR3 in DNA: TGTGCCAGCACGGCGGGTACGGGCACAGATACGCAGTATTTT.

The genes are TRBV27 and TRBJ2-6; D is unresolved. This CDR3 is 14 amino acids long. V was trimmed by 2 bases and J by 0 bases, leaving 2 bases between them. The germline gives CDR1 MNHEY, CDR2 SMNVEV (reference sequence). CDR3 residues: CASSLISGANVLTF. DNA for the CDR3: TGTGCCAGCAGTTTAATCTCTGGGGCCAACGTCCTGACTTTC. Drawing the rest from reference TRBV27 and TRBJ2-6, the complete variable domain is EAQVTQNPRYLITVTGKKLTVTCSQNMNHEYMSWYRQDPGLGLRQIYYSMNVEVTDKGDVPEGYKVSRKEKRNFPLILESPSPNQTSLYFCASSLISGANVLTFGAGSRLTVL.

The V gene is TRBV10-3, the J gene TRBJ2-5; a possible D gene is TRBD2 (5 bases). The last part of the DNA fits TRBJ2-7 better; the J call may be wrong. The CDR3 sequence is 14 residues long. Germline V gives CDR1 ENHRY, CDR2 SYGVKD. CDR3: CAISEPDSSYEQYF. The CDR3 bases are TGTGCCATCAGTGAGCCGGACTCATCCTACGAGCAGTACTTC.

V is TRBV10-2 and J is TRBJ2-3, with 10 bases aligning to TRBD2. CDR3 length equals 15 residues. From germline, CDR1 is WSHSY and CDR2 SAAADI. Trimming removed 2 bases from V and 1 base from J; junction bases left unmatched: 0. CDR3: CASSELAGGTDTQYF. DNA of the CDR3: TGCGCCAGCAGTGAGCTAGCGGGGGGCACAGATACGCAGTATTTT.

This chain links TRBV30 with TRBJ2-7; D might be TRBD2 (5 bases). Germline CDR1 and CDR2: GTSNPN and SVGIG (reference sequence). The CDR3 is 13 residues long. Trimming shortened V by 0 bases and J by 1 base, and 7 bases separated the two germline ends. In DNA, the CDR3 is TGTGCCTGGAGTGTCGGGGTTTCCTACGAGCAGTACTTC. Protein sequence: CAWSVGVSYEQYF.

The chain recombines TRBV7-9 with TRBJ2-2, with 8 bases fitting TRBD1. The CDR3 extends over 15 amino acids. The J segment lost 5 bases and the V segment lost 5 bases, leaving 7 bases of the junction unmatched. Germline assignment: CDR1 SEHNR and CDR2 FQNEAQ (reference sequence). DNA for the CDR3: TGTGCCAGCAGCCCGAGACAGGGGCGAACCGGGGAGCTGTTTTTT. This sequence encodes CASSPRQGRTGELFF.

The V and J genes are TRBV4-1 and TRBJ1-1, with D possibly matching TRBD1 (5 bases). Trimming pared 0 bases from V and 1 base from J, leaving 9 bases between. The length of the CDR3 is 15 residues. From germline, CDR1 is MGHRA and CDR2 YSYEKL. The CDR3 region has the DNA TGCGCCAGCAGCCAAGAACCGGGACCGAACACTGAAGCTTTCTTT. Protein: CASSQEPGPNTEAFF.

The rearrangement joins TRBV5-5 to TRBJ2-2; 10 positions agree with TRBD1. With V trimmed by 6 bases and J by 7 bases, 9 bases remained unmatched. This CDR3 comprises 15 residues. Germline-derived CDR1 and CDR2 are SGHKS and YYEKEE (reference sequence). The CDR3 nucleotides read TGTGCCAGCAATCCCTCGACAGGGGGCTTCGGGGAGCTGTTTTTT. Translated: CASNPSTGGFGELFF.

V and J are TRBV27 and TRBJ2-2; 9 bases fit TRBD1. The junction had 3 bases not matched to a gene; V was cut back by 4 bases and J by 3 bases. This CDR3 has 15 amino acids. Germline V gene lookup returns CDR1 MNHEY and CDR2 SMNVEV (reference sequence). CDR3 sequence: CASSSGTGYTGELFF. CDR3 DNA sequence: TGTGCCAGCAGTTCCGGGACAGGGTACACCGGGGAGCTGTTTTTT.

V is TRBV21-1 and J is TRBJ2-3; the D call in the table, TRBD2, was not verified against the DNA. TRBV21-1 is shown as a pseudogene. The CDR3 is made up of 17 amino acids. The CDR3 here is CASSKGPAGGITDTQYF. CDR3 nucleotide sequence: TGTGCCAGCAGCAAAGGTCCAGCGGGGGGTATCACAGATACGCAGTATTTT.

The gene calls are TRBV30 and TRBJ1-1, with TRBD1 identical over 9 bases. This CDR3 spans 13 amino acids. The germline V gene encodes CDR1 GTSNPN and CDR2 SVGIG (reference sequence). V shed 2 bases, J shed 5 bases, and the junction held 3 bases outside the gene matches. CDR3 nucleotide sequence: TGTGCCTGGAGTATGACAGGGGGAACTGAAGCTTTCTTT. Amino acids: CAWSMTGGTEAFF.

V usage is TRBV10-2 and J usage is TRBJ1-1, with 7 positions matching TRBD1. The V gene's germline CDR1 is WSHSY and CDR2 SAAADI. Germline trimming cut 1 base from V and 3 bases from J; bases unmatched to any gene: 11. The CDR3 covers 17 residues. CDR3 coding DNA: TGCGCCAGCAGTGAGTTAGTAGACAGGGCGGTGGACACTGAAGCTTTCTTT. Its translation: CASSELVDRAVDTEAFF.

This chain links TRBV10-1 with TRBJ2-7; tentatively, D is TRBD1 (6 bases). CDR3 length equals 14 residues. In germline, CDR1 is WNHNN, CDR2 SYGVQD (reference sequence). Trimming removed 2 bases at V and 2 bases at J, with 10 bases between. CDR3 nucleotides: TGCGCCAGCAGTGAGGGGGACACCACCTACGAGCAGTACTTC. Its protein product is CASSEGDTTYEQYF.

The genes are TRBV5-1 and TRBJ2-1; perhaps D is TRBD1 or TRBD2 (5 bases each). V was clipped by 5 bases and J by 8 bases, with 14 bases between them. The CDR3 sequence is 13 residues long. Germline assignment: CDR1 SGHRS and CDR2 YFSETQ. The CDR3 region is CASRFSGSYEQFF. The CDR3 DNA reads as TGCGCCAGCAGATTCTCAGGGAGCTATGAGCAGTTCTTC.

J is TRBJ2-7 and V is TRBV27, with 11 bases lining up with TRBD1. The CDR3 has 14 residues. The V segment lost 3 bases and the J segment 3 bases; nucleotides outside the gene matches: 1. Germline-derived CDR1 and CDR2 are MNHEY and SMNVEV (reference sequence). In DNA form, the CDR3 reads TGTGCCAGCAGTTTCGGGACAGGGGGCTACGAGCAGTACTTC. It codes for CASSFGTGGYEQYF.